These 16 T cell receptor beta chains were all obtained from the same sample, sequenced in a study of Graves' ophthalmopathy and Graves' hyperthyroidism. For repertoire sequencing, the TCR beta CDR3 regions were amplified from RNA transcripts. HTBI-primed RT-PCR formed the first round, and a multiplex PCR formed the second. Each CDR3 protein gets one entry after TCRdb re-called the multiplex PCR reads with MiXCR. The table lists around 1,200,000 distinct CDR3 sequences, about 35% of them singletons. The source material was peripheral blood or thyroid tissue (not recorded which). All receptors come from an adult man with Graves' hyperthyroidism.

About this clonotype: The junction shows a germline mismatch at one end, possibly a read error. The chain carries TRBV29-1 and TRBJ2-7; 11 bases are shared with TRBD1. Germline CDR1 and CDR2: SQVTM and ANQGSEA. The CDR3 loop spans 11 amino acids. The CDR3 region is CSRDRGYEQYF. DNA for the CDR3: TGCAGCCGGGACAGGGGGTACGAGCAGTACTTT.

In this sample, this clonotype turned up many times. The V call is TRBV12-3 or TRBV12-4, the J call TRBJ2-5, with 11 nucleotides matching TRBD2. V shed 4 bases and J 4 bases; nucleotides not matched to a gene: 5. The CDR3 has 15 amino acids. CDR3 in amino acids: CASSSTSGSRETQYF. The CDR3 DNA sequence: TGTGCCAGCAGTTCCACTAGCGGGAGTAGAGAGACCCAGTACTTC.

Points on this clonotype: One junction end disagrees with the germline gene, perhaps due to a read error. The chain is built from TRBV18 and TRBJ2-7; TRBD1 might be the D (6 bases). Germline CDR1 is KGHSH and CDR2 is LQKENI. The CDR3 has 13 amino acids. DNA of the CDR3: TGTGCCAGCTCACCCGGCCGGGACATCACCCATCACTTC. Its translation is CASSPGRDITHHF.

The chain uses TRBV29-1 and TRBJ1-1; D is ambiguous. Trimming left V 6 bases short and J 7 bases short, with 12 bases between. Germline CDR1 and CDR2: SQVTM and ANQGSEA. The CDR3 is 11 amino acids. CDR3 sequence reads: CSVDLDNEAFF. In DNA form, the CDR3 reads TGCAGCGTCGATCTGGATAATGAAGCTTTCTTT.

This clonotype was counted a few times. J is TRBJ1-2 and V is TRBV6-5; no clear D gene. Germline V gene lookup returns CDR1 MNHEY and CDR2 SVGAGI. V was cut by 0 bases and J by 1 base, with 9 bases left in between. CDR3 length: 15 amino acids. The chain's CDR3 is CASSYSSTLNYGYTF. The CDR3 DNA is TGTGCCAGCAGTTACTCATCGACACTTAACTATGGCTACACCTTC.

This clonotype showed up many times. This chain joins TRBV2 and TRBJ2-7, with no clear D. V was pared by 7 bases and J by 3 bases, with 16 bases between. Germline V gives CDR1 SNHLY, CDR2 FYNNEI. The CDR3 runs 14 residues. Here the CDR3 reads CASTLGGDSYEQYF. DNA of the CDR3: TGTGCCAGCACCTTGGGTGGGGATAGCTACGAGCAGTACTTC.

This clonotype was found a few times. The chain carries TRBV30 and TRBJ1-2; D possibly corresponds to TRBD1 (6 bases). The CDR3 sequence is 12 residues long. The germline gives CDR1 GTSNPN, CDR2 SVGIG (reference sequence). Trimming took 3 bases from V and 4 from J, leaving 9 bases between them. The CDR3: CAWSDRSYGYTF. CDR3 DNA: TGTGCCTGGAGCGACAGGAGCTATGGCTACACCTTC.

J is TRBJ1-1 and V is TRBV20-1; 10 bases map to TRBD1. Germline V gene data show CDR1 as DFQATT and CDR2 as SNEGSKA (reference sequence). Unmatched junction bases numbered 8, after V lost 1 base and J lost 0 bases. The CDR3 has 17 amino acids. This chain's CDR3 is CSARGTGGRVMNTEAFF. The CDR3 DNA is TGCAGTGCTAGAGGGACAGGGGGGCGCGTTATGAACACTGAAGCTTTCTTT.

Comments on this clonotype: Germline is not matched at one junction end, which may reflect a read error. This chain joins TRBV7-9 and TRBJ2-5; 7 nucleotides line up with TRBD2. The CDR3 runs 15 residues. Germline CDR1 SEHNR, CDR2 FQNEAQ (reference sequence). The CDR3 region is CASSLGEGRLEPQYF. CDR3 sequence (DNA): TGTGCCAGCAGCTTAGGGGAGGGGCGGTTAGAGCCCCAGTACTTC.

This clonotype was observed many times. J is TRBJ2-5 and V is TRBV20-1; D not certain. The V end lost 5 bases, the J end lost 4 bases, and 11 bases lay between the germline ends. The CDR3 loop spans 12 amino acids. Looked up from germline, CDR1 is DFQATT and CDR2 is SNEGSKA (reference sequence). The DNA of the CDR3 is TGCAGTGCTCGGTTTATCGGAGAGACCCAGTACTTC. This codes for CSARFIGETQYF.

The chain carries TRBV10-3 and TRBJ2-7; D may be TRBD1 or TRBD2 (5 bases each). In germline, CDR1 is ENHRY, CDR2 SYGVKD. This CDR3 has 14 residues. The V and J ends lost 10 bases and 2 bases respectively, with 18 bases between them. For the CDR3, the DNA is TGTGCCAGCACCGCCGGGACGGCGACCTACGAGCAGTACTTC. The encoded protein is CASTAGTATYEQYF.

The chain links TRBV6-1 to TRBJ1-4, with D possibly matching TRBD1 (5 bases). The length of the CDR3 is 13 residues. Trimming shortened V by 10 bases and J by 5 bases, and 14 bases separated the two germline ends. Germline values: CDR1 MNHNS, CDR2 SASEGT. CDR3 sequence: CATRDGRNEKLFF. The CDR3 DNA is TGTGCCACCCGGGACGGAAGAAATGAAAAACTGTTTTTT.

In its sample, this clonotype was seen many times. The chain combines TRBV2 with TRBJ2-7; D might be TRBD2 (5 bases). Trimming took off 7 bases at V and 1 base at J, with 14 bases between the two ends. This CDR3 comprises 14 residues. From germline, CDR1 is SNHLY and CDR2 FYNNEI. CDR3 sequence (DNA): TGTGCCAGCAAAAAGGGTTCGGGGTCCTACGAGCAGTACTTC. This translates into CASKKGSGSYEQYF.

The V call is TRBV5-1, the J call TRBJ1-3; D gene ambiguous. V lost 4 bases to trimming and J lost 0 bases, with 11 bases between them. The length of the CDR3 is 15 residues. CDR1 is SGHRS and CDR2 is YFSETQ in the germline V gene. Written as DNA, the CDR3 is TGCGCCAGCAGCAAGTCCATGTTCTCTGGAAACACCATATATTTT. It encodes CASSKSMFSGNTIYF. Supplemented by reference TRBV5-1 and TRBJ1-3, the full variable domain reads KAGVTQTPRYLIKTRGQQVTLSCSPISGHRSVSWYQQTPGQGLQFLFEYFSETQRNKGNFPGRFSGRQFSNSRSEMNVSTLELGDSALYLCASSKSMFSGNTIYFGEGSWLTVV.

This clonotype has ten or more counts. This chain connects TRBV7-6 to TRBJ2-5; TRBD2 might be the D (6 bases). V was trimmed by 5 bases and J by 5 bases, leaving 18 bases between them. The germline V gene has CDR1 SGHVS and CDR2 FNYEAQ. This CDR3 is built from 15 residues. CDR3 region: CASSPSPGEWETQYF. The CDR3 DNA is TGTGCCAGCAGCCCCTCTCCGGGAGAGTGGGAGACCCAGTACTTC.

V gene TRBV5-1 combines with J gene TRBJ1-2, with 10 bases matching TRBD1. The CDR3 spans 13 residues. V shed 7 bases, J shed 6 bases, and the junction held 6 bases outside the gene matches. Germline assignment: CDR1 SGHRS and CDR2 YFSETQ. CDR3 loop: CASGSGTGDGYTF. The CDR3 DNA reads TGCGCCAGCGGATCCGGGACAGGGGATGGCTACACCTTC.